These 8 T cell receptor beta chains share one sample of origin, sequenced in a study of blood T cell repertoires in COVID-19. Libraries were prepared by immunoSEQ multiplex PCR; TCRdb keeps only in-frame clonotypes and omits some of them. The sample lists a few hundred thousand clones; about 86% were seen once. Sequencing input: peripheral blood. Receptor source: a woman aged 60-70 years with COVID-19, enrolled during active disease.

The chain links TRBV7-9 to TRBJ1-5; no firm D call. There are 15 residues in the CDR3. CDR1 is SEHNR, CDR2 FQNEAQ, per germline (reference sequence). V lost 0 bases, J lost 3 bases, and 9 bases lay in between. The CDR3 nucleotides read TGTGCCAGCAGCTTAGCGAGCGGAATCAATCAGCCCCAGCATTTT. Translation: CASSLASGINQPQHF.

Points on this clone: A read error may explain this, as a much larger clone is one base away. This chain uses TRBV2 with TRBJ1-3, with D perhaps matching TRBD1 (5 bases). V lost 7 bases to trimming and J lost 0 bases, with 10 bases between them. This CDR3 region has 14 residues. Germline V gene data show CDR1 as SNHLY and CDR2 as FYNNEI. The CDR3 protein is CASKGATSGNTIYF. The CDR3 nucleotides read TGTGCCAGCAAAGGGGCAACCTCTGGAAACACCATATATTTT.

This clone was picked up one time. This sequence joins TRBV7-3 and TRBJ2-2; D possibly corresponds to TRBD1 (5 bases). The CDR3 consists of 15 residues. Germline loops: CDR1 SGHTA, CDR2 FQGTGA. Trimming removed 4 bases at V and 4 bases at J, with 13 bases between. CDR3: CASSSQGEATGELFF. For the CDR3, the DNA is TGTGCCAGCAGCTCCCAGGGCGAGGCCACCGGGGAGCTGTTTTTT.

The chain employs TRBV2 and TRBJ2-3, with 8 positions matching TRBD2. Germline values: CDR1 SNHLY, CDR2 FYNNEI. The CDR3 consists of 14 residues. V was pared by 7 bases and J by 3 bases, with 6 bases of the junction left unmatched. CDR3 nucleotides: TGTGCCAGCACTCCTAGCGGGTATACAGATACGCAGTATTTT. Its protein is CASTPSGYTDTQYF.

The V gene is TRBV27, the J gene TRBJ2-5; 11 bases map to TRBD1. Germline V gene lookup returns CDR1 MNHEY and CDR2 SMNVEV (reference sequence). V shed 7 bases and J 4 bases; nucleotides not matched to a gene: 8. This CDR3 is 15 amino acids long. CDR3 amino acids: CASTRRDRGGETQYF. The CDR3 DNA reads TGTGCCAGCACTCGCCGGGACAGGGGGGGAGAGACCCAGTACTTC.

The chain combines TRBV19 with TRBJ2-6, with D maybe TRBD1 (5 bases). Deletions cut 5 bases from V and 4 bases from J, with 15 bases between. Looked up from germline, CDR1 is LNHDA and CDR2 is SQIVND (reference sequence). This CDR3 spans 16 amino acids. CDR3 coding DNA: TGTGCCAGTAGTCGTGCAGGGCCTCCGGGGGCCAACGTCCTGACTTTC. It codes for CASSRAGPPGANVLTF. Full variable domain (remainder filled in from reference TRBV19 and TRBJ2-6): DGGITQSPKYLFRKEGQNVTLSCEQNLNHDAMYWYRQDPGQGLRLIYYSQIVNDFQKGDIAEGYSVSREKKESFPLTVTSAQKNPTAFYLCASSRAGPPGANVLTFGAGSRLTVL.

The genes are TRBV18 and TRBJ2-7; no definite D call. This CDR3 region has 11 residues. Germline loops: CDR1 KGHSH, CDR2 LQKENI. The V end lost 3 bases, the J end lost 3 bases, and 3 bases lay between the germline ends. The CDR3 sequence: CASSPGYEQYF. Here the CDR3 DNA reads TGTGCCAGCTCACCCGGCTACGAGCAGTACTTC. Variable domain in full (rest from reference TRBV18 and TRBJ2-7): NAGVMQNPRHLVRRRGQEARLRCSPMKGHSHVYWYRQLPEEGLKFMVYLQKENIIDESGMPKERFSAEFPKEGPSILRIQQVVRGDSAAYFCASSPGYEQYFGPGTRLTVT.

This clone was recorded only once. The CDR3 DNA reads TGCAGCGTTGTCCTAGAGACGGGAGTCTATGGCTACACCTTC. It codes for CSVVLETGVYGYTF. The chain joins TRBV29-1 to TRBJ1-2; D unclear. The CDR3 runs to 14 residues. Trimming took 4 bases from V and 4 from J, leaving 16 bases between them. Germline assignment: CDR1 SQVTM and CDR2 ANQGSEA.